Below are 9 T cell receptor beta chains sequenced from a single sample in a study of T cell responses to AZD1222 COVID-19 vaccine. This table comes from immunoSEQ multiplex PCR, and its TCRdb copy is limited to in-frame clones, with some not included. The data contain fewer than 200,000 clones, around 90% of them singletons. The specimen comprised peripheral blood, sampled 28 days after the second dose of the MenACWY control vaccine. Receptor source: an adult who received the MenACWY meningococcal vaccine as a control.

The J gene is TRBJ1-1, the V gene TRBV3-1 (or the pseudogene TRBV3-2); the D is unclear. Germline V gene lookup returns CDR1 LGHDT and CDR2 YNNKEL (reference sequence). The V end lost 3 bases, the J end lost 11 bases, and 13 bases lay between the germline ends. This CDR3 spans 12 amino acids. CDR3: CASSHRKVGAFF. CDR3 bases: TGTGCCAGCAGCCATCGTAAGGTGGGGGCTTTCTTT.

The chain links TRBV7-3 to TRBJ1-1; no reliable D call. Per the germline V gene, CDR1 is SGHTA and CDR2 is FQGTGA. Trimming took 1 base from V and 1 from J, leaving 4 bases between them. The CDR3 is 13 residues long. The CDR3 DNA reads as TGTGCCAGCAGCTTAATCAGGAACACTGAAGCTTTCTTT. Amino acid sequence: CASSLIRNTEAFF.

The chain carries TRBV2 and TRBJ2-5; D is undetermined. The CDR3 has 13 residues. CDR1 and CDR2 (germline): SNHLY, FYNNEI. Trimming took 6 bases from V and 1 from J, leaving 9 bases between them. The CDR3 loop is CASSSIPQETQYF. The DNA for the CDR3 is TGTGCCAGCAGCAGCATCCCCCAAGAGACCCAGTACTTC.

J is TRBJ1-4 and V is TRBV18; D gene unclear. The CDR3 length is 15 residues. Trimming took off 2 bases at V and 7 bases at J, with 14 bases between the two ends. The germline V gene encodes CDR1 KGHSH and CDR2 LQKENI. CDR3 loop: CASSPEGVYGEKLFF. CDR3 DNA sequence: TGTGCCAGCTCACCAGAGGGAGTGTATGGTGAAAAACTGTTTTTT.

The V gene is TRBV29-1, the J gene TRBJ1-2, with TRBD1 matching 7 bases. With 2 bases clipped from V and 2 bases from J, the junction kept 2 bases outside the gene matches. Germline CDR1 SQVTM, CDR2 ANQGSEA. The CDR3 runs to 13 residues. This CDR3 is CSVETGQNYGYTF. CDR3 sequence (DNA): TGCAGCGTTGAAACGGGACAGAACTATGGCTACACCTTC.

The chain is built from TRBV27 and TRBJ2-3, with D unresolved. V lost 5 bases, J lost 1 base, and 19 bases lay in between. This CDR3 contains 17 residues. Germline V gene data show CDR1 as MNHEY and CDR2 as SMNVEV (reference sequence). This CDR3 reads CASSTRLLNWRTDTQYF. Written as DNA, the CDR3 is TGTGCCAGCAGTACCCGACTGCTTAATTGGCGCACAGATACGCAGTATTTT.

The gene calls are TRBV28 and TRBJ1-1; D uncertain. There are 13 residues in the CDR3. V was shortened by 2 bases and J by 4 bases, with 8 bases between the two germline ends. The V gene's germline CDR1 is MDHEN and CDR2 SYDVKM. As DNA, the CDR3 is TGTGCCAGCAGTTTACAGGAACCCACTGAAGCTTTCTTT. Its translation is CASSLQEPTEAFF.

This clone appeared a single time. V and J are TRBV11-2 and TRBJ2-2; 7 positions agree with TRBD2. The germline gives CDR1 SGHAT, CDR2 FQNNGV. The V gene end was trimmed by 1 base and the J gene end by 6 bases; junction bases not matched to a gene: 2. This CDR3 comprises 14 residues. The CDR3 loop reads CASSLGTRSGELFF. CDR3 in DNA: TGTGCCAGCAGCTTAGGGACTAGGTCCGGGGAGCTGTTTTTT.

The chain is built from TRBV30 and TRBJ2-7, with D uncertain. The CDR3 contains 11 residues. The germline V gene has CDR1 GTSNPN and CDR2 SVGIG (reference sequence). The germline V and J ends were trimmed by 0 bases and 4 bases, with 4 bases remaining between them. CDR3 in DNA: TGTGCCTGGAGTGTATCGTACGAGCAGTACTTC. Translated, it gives CAWSVSYEQYF.